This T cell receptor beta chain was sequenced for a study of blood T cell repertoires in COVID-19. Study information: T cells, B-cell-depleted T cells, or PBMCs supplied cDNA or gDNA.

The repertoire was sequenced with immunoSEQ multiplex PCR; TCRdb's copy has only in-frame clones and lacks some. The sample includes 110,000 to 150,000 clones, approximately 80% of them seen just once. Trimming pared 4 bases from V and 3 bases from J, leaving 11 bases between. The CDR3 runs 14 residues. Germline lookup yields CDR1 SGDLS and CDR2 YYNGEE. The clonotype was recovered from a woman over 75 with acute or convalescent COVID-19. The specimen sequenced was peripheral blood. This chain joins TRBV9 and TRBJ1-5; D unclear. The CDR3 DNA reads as TGTGCCAGCAGCCCAATAGATAACAATCAGCCCCAGCATTTT. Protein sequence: CASSPIDNNQPQHF.